Listed below are T cell receptor beta chains from one sample, sequenced in a study of Ad26.COV2.S vaccination and SARS-CoV-2 variants. Measured with immunoSEQ multiplex PCR; TCRdb has only the in-frame clones, and not every one. The repertoire holds roughly 680,000 clones, with more than 70% as singletons. This specimen consisted of peripheral blood, obtained in a trial of Ad26.COV2.S vaccine versus placebo. The receptors derive from a person between 18 and 65 years old who received the Ad26.COV2.S COVID-19 vaccine or a placebo. CDR3s include the opening cysteine and the closing phenylalanine or tryptophan. D genes are given only for firm matches. A row's size may be missing; if present it is once, few, many or a size class.

D gene,clone size,J gene,V gene,CDR3 DNA,CDR3 protein
TRBD1,NA,TRBJ1-1,TRBV16,TGTGCCAGCAGCCGAAGGGGGCAGGACACTGAAGCTTTCTTT,CASSRRGQDTEAFF
NA,NA,TRBJ1-2,TRBV7-9,TGTGCCAGCAGCCCCAAGCAACAAGTTAGCTACACCTTC,CASSPKQQVSYTF
NA,NA,TRBJ1-6,TRBV7-8,TGTGCCAGCAGCTTAGAGAGTAGGGGGTTACTTATTAATTCACCCCTCCACTTT,CASSLESRGLLINSPLHF
NA,few,TRBJ1-4,TRBV4-1,TGCGCCAGCAGCCAAGCCCCGCTCGGGGGCCTTAATGAAAAACTGTTTTTT,CASSQAPLGGLNEKLFF
NA,NA,TRBJ1-1,TRBV30,TGTGCCTGGATTGAAGGGCGGAACACTGAAGCTTTCTTT,CAWIEGRNTEAFF
TRBD1,once,TRBJ1-6,TRBV11-3,TGTGCCAGCAGCCAGACAGGGAATAATTCACCCCTCCACTTT,CASSQTGNNSPLHF
NA,NA,TRBJ2-5,TRBV5-1,TGCGCCAGCAGCTTGTCGGGAGAGACCCAGTACTTC,CASSLSGETQYF
TRBD1,NA,TRBJ1-2,TRBV3-1/TRBV3-2,TGTGCCAGCAGCCAAGATATGAGAGGGACAGGGTATGGCTACACCTTC,CASSQDMRGTGYGYTF
NA,once,TRBJ1-6,TRBV11-2,TGTGCCAGCACCCCGGGGAATTATTCACCCCTCCACTTT,CASTPGNYSPLHF
NA,NA,TRBJ1-1,TRBV5-5,TGTGCCAGCAGCTTGTGGGGACCGACGGGATTCGGCGCGGCTGAAGCTTTCTTT,CASSLWGPTGFGAAEAFF
NA,NA,TRBJ1-1,TRBV6-5,TGTGCCAGCAGTTACAGGCCCGTAACGGACACTGAAGCTTTCTTT,CASSYRPVTDTEAFF
NA,NA,TRBJ1-5,TRBV3-1/TRBV3-2,TGTGCCAGCAGCCAGTGGGGATCGCCCCAGCATTTT,CASSQWGSPQHF
TRBD2,NA,TRBJ2-5,TRBV7-9,TGTGCCAGCAGCTTAGCGGGGAGCGGGAGAGGTGAGACCCAGTACTTC,CASSLAGSGRGETQYF
NA,NA,TRBJ1-2,TRBV10-2,TGCGCCAGCAGTGGGACGGCAGGCTCCGGCTACACCTTC,CASSGTAGSGYTF
NA,NA,TRBJ1-1,TRBV3-1/TRBV3-2,TGTGCCAGCATTGGCCCTGGCACTGAAGCTTTCTTT,CASIGPGTEAFF
TRBD1,NA,TRBJ1-4,TRBV5-4,TGTGCCAGCACCCGGCGTCGGACAGGGGGCGTTGGTAATGAAAAACTGTTTTTT,CASTRRRTGGVGNEKLFF
TRBD1,NA,TRBJ2-5,TRBV11-1,TGTGCCAGCAGCCCGGACAGGGGTTATGGGACCCAGTACTTC,CASSPDRGYGTQYF
TRBD1,NA,TRBJ1-4,TRBV6-6,TGTGCCAGCCGGGACAGGGATGTAACTAATGAAAAACTGTTTTTT,CASRDRDVTNEKLFF
NA,NA,TRBJ1-5,TRBV10-3,TGTGCCATCAGGGACAGCACGGATCAGCCCCAGCATTTT,CAIRDSTDQPQHF
TRBD1,once,TRBJ2-1,TRBV29-1,TGCAGCGTATCCGGGACAGGGGTATACAATGAGCAGTTCTTC,CSVSGTGVYNEQFF
NA,NA,TRBJ1-1,TRBV19,TGTGCCAGTGGAACTCAGGGTTTGCCTGAAGCTTTCTTT,CASGTQGLPEAFF
NA,NA,TRBJ1-2,TRBV14,TGTGCCAGCAGCCAAGATAGAGCCCTCTATGGCTACACCTTC,CASSQDRALYGYTF
NA,NA,TRBJ2-1,TRBV6-6,TGTGCCACCTTCTTGAGCTCCTACAATGAGCAGTTCTTC,CATFLSSYNEQFF
TRBD2,NA,TRBJ2-1,TRBV6-5,TGTGCCAGCAGTTACTCAAGGACTAGCGGGAGCTATGAGCAGTTCTTC,CASSYSRTSGSYEQFF
TRBD1,NA,TRBJ2-5,TRBV6-5,TGTGCCAGCACCCGGGACAGGGGGCTTGAGACCCAGTACTTC,CASTRDRGLETQYF
NA,NA,TRBJ1-6,TRBV5-1,TGCGCCAGCAGCCCGTTGGTCGGGGGCGTTAATAATTCACCCCTCCACTTT,CASSPLVGGVNNSPLHF
TRBD1,NA,TRBJ1-2,TRBV7-9,TGTGCCAGCACCCAAGGACAGGGTGGCTATGGCTACACCTTC,CASTQGQGGYGYTF
NA,NA,TRBJ2-2,TRBV19,TGTGCCAGTAGTCAGTTGGAGGGCGGGGAGCTGTTTTTT,CASSQLEGGELFF
TRBD2,NA,TRBJ2-7,TRBV27,TGTGCCAGCAGTTTGACTAGCGGGGGCTTTTACGAGCAGTACTTC,CASSLTSGGFYEQYF
NA,NA,TRBJ1-1,TRBV18,TGTGCCAGCTCACCGGCCCGGACCGCCGGTCGATTGGATGAAGCTTTCTTT,CASSPARTAGRLDEAFF
NA,NA,TRBJ2-7,TRBV5-1,TGCGCCAGCAGCGTAGAGGACAGATCCTACGAGCAGTACTTC,CASSVEDRSYEQYF
TRBD1,once,TRBJ1-4,TRBV5-1,TGCGCCAGCAGCTTGGTCGGAACCGGGACAGGGGCTGAAAAACTGTTTTTT,CASSLVGTGTGAEKLFF
TRBD1,NA,TRBJ1-1,TRBV27,TGTGCCAGCAGTCTTAACGGACAGGGAAACACTGAAGCTTTCTTT,CASSLNGQGNTEAFF
NA,NA,TRBJ1-4,TRBV5-4,TGTGCCAGCAGCTTGGAACCCACTAATGAAAAACTGTTTTTT,CASSLEPTNEKLFF
NA,NA,TRBJ2-1,TRBV7-3,TGTGCCAGCAGCTTAAGGGCGTTGGGTGAGCAGTTCTTC,CASSLRALGEQFF
NA,NA,TRBJ2-2,TRBV5-1,TGCGCCAGCAGCTTGACCGGGGCAACCGGGGAGCTGTTTTTT,CASSLTGATGELFF
NA,NA,TRBJ2-3,TRBV7-3,TGTGCCAGCAGCTTATCCAGCGGAACAGATACGCAGTATTTT,CASSLSSGTDTQYF
NA,NA,TRBJ1-5,TRBV6-1,TGTGCCAGCAGTGAAGTGGGCAATCAGCCCCAGCATTTT,CASSEVGNQPQHF
NA,NA,TRBJ2-7,TRBV11-1,TGTGCCAGCAGCTTAGCATACGGACGGGTCTACGAGCAGTACTTC,CASSLAYGRVYEQYF
NA,NA,TRBJ2-7,TRBV19,TGTGCCAGTAGCTTTTGGGCCAACAGGGACGTTGGATACGAGCAGTACTTC,CASSFWANRDVGYEQYF
NA,NA,TRBJ1-6,TRBV30,TGTGCCTGTAGGGGGACCGATAATTCACCCCTCCACTTT,CACRGTDNSPLHF
TRBD1,NA,TRBJ2-2,TRBV7-8,TGTGCCAGCAGCTTAACAGGGGCGGGCACCGGGGAGCTGTTTTTT,CASSLTGAGTGELFF
TRBD2,NA,TRBJ2-5,TRBV3-1/TRBV3-2,TGTGCCAGCAGCCCGTGGGGGACTAGCGGTCAAGAGACCCAGTACTTC,CASSPWGTSGQETQYF
TRBD1,NA,TRBJ2-5,TRBV5-4,TGTGCCAGCACCCGGACAGGGGTATCGTTCGGAGAGACCCAGTACTTC,CASTRTGVSFGETQYF
NA,NA,TRBJ2-6,TRBV4-1,TGCGCCAGCAGCCGGCAGTCTGGGGCCAACGTCCTGACTTTC,CASSRQSGANVLTF
NA,NA,TRBJ2-3,TRBV6-5,TGTGCCAGCAGCGACAGTGTTCAGGATACGCAGTATTTT,CASSDSVQDTQYF
TRBD2,NA,TRBJ2-7,TRBV6-6,TGTGCCAGCAGTCCCCGACTAGCGGGGGGCTACGAGCAGTACTTC,CASSPRLAGGYEQYF
NA,NA,TRBJ1-2,TRBV5-1,TGCGCCAGCAGCTTTGACAGATACTACACCTTC,CASSFDRYYTF
NA,once,TRBJ1-5,TRBV6-5,TGTGCCAGCAGACACAGGGATCATCAGCCCCAGCATTTT,CASRHRDHQPQHF
NA,NA,TRBJ1-1,TRBV21-1,TGTGCCAGCAGTTCGGACAGGGGGCCCACTGAAGCTTTCTTT,CASSSDRGPTEAFF
TRBD1,NA,TRBJ1-5,TRBV7-9,TGTGCCAGCAGCTTGGAACCGGGACAGGGAATTCAGCCCCAGCATTTT,CASSLEPGQGIQPQHF
NA,NA,TRBJ2-7,TRBV20-1,TGCAGTGCCAGCCCTTCCTACGAGCAGTACTTC,CSASPSYEQYF
NA,NA,TRBJ1-3,TRBV18,TGTGCCAGCTCCCGAGGGGATGGAAACACCATATATTTT,CASSRGDGNTIYF